The T cell receptor (beta chain) described here comes from a study of shared clonotypes between healthy human individuals. Concerning this clone: Its antigen is unknown.

Produced via immunoSEQ multiplex PCR; TCRdb's table is partial and in-frame only. The sample consists of around 1,000,000 clones, 60% to 85% of them appearing once. The length of the CDR3 is 13 residues. CDR1 is KGHSH, CDR2 LQKENI, per germline. V lost 3 bases, J lost 10 bases, and 15 bases lay in between. General observations from the study: An anticipated effect of sequencing depth on clonotype sharing among donors was recognized. Blood was the sole source, and tissue repertoires probably differ.

The rearrangement links TRBV18 to TRBJ1-1; tentative D call: TRBD1 (5 bases). Sequencing input: memory CD4+ T cells from PBMCs. The subset: CD45RA-negative fraction. This receptor was obtained from a man between 18 and 29 years old in good health. Some clones in this sample may be carry-over from other donors' samples. The CDR3 bases are TGTGCCAGCTCACCTCCCGGCAGGGTGTCAGCTTTCTTT. It specifies CASSPPGRVSAFF.